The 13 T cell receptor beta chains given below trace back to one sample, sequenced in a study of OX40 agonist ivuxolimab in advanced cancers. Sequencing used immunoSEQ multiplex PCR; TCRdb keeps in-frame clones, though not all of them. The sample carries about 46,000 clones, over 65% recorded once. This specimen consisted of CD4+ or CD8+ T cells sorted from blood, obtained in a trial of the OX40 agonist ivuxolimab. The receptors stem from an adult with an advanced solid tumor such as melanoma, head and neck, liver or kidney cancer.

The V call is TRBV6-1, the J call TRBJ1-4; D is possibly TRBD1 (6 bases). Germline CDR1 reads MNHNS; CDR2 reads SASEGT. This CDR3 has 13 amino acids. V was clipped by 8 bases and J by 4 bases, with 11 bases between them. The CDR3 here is CASVRTVNEKLFF. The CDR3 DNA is TGTGCCAGCGTCCGGACAGTTAATGAAAAACTGTTTTTT.

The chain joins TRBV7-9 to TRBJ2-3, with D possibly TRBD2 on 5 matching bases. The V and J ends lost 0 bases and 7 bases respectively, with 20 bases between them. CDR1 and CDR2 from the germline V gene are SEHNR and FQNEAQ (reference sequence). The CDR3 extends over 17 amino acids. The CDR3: CASSLAFGLHAVYTQYF. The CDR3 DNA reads TGTGCCAGCAGCTTAGCCTTTGGACTCCACGCGGTGTATACGCAGTATTTT.

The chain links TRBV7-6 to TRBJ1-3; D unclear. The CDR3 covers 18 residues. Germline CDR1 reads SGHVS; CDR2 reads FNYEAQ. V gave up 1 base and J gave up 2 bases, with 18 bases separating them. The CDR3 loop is CASSLGAPGSPPGNTIYF. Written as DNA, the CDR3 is TGTGCCAGCAGCTTAGGCGCCCCGGGGTCACCCCCTGGAAACACCATATATTTT.

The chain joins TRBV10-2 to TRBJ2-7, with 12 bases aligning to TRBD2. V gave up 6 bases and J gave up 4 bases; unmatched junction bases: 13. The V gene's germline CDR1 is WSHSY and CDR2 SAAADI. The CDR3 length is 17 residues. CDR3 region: CASSGTSGRNVRYEQYF. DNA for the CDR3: TGCGCCAGCAGCGGGACTAGCGGGCGGAATGTTAGATACGAGCAGTACTTC.

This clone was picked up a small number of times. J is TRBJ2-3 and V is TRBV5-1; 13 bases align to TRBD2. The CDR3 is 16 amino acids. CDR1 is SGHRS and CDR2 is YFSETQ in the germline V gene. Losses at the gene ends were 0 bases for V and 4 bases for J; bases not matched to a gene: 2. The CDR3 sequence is CASSLGGTSGADTQYF. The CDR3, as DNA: TGCGCCAGCAGCTTGGGGGGGACTAGCGGGGCAGATACGCAGTATTTT. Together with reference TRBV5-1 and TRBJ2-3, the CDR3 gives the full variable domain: KAGVTQTPRYLIKTRGQQVTLSCSPISGHRSVSWYQQTPGQGLQFLFEYFSETQRNKGNFPGRFSGRQFSNSRSEMNVSTLELGDSALYLCASSLGGTSGADTQYFGPGTRLTVL.

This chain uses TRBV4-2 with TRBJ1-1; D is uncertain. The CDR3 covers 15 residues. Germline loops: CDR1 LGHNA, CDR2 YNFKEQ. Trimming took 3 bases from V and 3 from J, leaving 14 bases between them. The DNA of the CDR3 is TGTGCCAGCAGCCAGGGGTCCGCTACGGACACTGAAGCTTTCTTT. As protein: CASSQGSATDTEAFF.

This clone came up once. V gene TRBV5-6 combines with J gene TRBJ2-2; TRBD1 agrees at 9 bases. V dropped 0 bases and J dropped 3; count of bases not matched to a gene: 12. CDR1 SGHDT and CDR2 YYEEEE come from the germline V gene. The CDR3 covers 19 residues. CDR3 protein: CASSLGTGGGILDTGELFF. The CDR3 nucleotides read TGTGCCAGCAGCTTGGGTACAGGGGGCGGAATTCTCGACACCGGGGAGCTGTTTTTT.

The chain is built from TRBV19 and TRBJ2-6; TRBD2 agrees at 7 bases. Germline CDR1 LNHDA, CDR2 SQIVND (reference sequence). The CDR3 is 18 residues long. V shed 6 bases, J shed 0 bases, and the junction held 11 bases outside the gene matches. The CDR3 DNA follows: TGTGCCAGTAGACTAAGAGCGGGGTTGAGCTCTGGGGCCAACGTCCTGACTTTC. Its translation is CASRLRAGLSSGANVLTF.

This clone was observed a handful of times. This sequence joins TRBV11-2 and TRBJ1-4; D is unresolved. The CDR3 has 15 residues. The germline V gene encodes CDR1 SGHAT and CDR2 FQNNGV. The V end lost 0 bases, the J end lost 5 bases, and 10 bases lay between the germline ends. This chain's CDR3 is CASSLDGAANEKLFF. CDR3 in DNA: TGTGCCAGCAGCTTAGATGGAGCGGCGAATGAAAAACTGTTTTTT.

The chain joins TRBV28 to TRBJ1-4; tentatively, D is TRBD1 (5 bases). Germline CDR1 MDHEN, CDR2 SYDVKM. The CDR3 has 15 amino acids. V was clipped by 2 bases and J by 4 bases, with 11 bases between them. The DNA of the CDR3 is TGTGCCAGCAGTTTAAGCGGGGCCCGTAATGAAAAACTGTTTTTT. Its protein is CASSLSGARNEKLFF. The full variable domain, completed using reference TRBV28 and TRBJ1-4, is DVKVTQSSRYLVKRTGEKVFLECVQDMDHENMFWYRQDPGLGLRLIYFSYDVKMKEKGDIPEGYSVSREKKERFSLILESASTNQTSMYLCASSLSGARNEKLFFGSGTQLSVL.

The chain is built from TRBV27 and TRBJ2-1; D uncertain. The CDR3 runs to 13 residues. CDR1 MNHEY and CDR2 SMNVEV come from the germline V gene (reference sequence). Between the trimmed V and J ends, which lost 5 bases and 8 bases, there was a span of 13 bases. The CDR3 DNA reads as TGTGCCAGCAGTCCCTTGCAATCGGATGAGCAGTTCTTC. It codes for CASSPLQSDEQFF.

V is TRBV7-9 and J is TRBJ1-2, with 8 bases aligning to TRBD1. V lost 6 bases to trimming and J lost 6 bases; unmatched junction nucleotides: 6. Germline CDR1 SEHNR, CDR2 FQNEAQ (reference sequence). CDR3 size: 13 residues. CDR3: CASSYGTGDGYTF. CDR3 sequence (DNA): TGTGCCAGCAGTTACGGGACAGGAGATGGCTACACCTTC.

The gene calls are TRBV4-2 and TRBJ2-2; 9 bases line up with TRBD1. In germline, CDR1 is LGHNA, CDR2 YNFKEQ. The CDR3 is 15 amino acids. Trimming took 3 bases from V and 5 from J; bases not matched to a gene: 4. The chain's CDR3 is CASSHGQGMTGELFF. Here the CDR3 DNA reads TGTGCCAGCAGCCACGGACAGGGGATGACCGGGGAGCTGTTTTTT.